This T cell receptor beta chain was captured in a study of T cell responses to AZD1222 COVID-19 vaccine. The count of this clone is one. This CDR3 is 13 amino acids long. CDR1 SEHNR and CDR2 FQNEAQ come from the germline V gene (reference sequence). The V end was cut by 1 base, the J end by 1 base, with 5 bases between. The assay was immunoSEQ multiplex PCR, and TCRdb's table has in-frame clones only and misses some. This repertoire shows about 120,000 clones, roughly four fifths found once; its top ten account for 4% to 5%. Source: peripheral blood, taken on day 0 of AZD1222 vaccination. V gene TRBV7-9 combines with J gene TRBJ2-7; D is unresolved. The source of this sequence is an adult in good health. The CDR3, as DNA: TGTGCCAGCAGCTTAGACAGATCCTACGAGCAGTACTTC. Translation gives CASSLDRSYEQYF.